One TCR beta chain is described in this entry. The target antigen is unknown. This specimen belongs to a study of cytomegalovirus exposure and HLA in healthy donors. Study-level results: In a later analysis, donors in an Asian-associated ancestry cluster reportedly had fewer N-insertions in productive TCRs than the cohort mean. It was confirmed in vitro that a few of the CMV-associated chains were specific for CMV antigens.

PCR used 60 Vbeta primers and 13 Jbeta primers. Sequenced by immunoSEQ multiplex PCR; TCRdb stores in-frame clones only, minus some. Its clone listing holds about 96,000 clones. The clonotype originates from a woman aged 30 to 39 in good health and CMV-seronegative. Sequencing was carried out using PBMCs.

The CDR3 is CASSVRTSVQGRNNEQFF. In DNA form, the CDR3 reads TGCGCCAGCAGCGTACGTACGAGCGTCCAAGGAAGGAACAATGAGCAGTTCTTC. The rearrangement uses TRBV4-1 and TRBJ2-1; D is ambiguous. The CDR3 extends over 18 amino acids. Germline V lookup: CDR1 MGHRA, CDR2 YSYEKL. V was trimmed by 5 bases and J by 5 bases, leaving 25 bases between them.